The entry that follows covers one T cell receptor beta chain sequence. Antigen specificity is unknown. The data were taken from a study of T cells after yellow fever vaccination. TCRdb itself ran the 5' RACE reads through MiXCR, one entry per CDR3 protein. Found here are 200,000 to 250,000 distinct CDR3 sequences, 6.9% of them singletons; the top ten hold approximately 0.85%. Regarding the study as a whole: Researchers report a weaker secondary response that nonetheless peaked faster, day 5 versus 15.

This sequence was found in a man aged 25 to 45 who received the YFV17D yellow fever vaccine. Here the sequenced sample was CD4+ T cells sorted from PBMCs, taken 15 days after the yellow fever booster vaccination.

CDR3 protein: CASSYKGANTEAFF. CDR3 coding DNA: TGTGCCAGCAGTTACAAGGGGGCGAACACTGAAGCTTTCTTT. V is TRBV6-5 and J is TRBJ1-1; 7 bases fit TRBD1. CDR1 and CDR2 (germline): MNHEY, SVGAGI. The CDR3 has 14 amino acids. V trimming: 2 bases; J trimming: 1 base; junction bases outside the gene matches: 1.